These 14 T cell receptor beta chains originate from one sample sequenced in a study of CD8+ T cells in alopecia areata. RNA extraction and reverse transcription yielded cDNA as sequencing template. Sequencing used immunoSEQ multiplex PCR; TCRdb keeps in-frame clones, though not all of them. The table has about 110,000 clones, 59% seen once; the top ten hold 20% to 25%. Input material: CD8+ T cells sorted from blood. The receptors derive from a human donor in good health.

As DNA, the CDR3 is TGCGCCAGCAGCCACAGACAGGGGCACACTGAAGCTTTCTTT. Its protein product is CASSHRQGHTEAFF. The rearrangement links TRBV4-3 to TRBJ1-1; 8 nucleotides agree with TRBD1. The CDR3 consists of 14 residues. V lost 3 bases to trimming and J lost 3 bases; unmatched junction nucleotides: 3. The germline V gene has CDR1 LGHNA and CDR2 YSLEER.

The chain links TRBV19 to TRBJ2-1, with D tentatively TRBD2 (6 bases). V was cut by 1 base and J by 4 bases, with 14 bases left in between. This CDR3 contains 16 residues. Germline CDR1 is LNHDA and CDR2 is SQIVND (reference sequence). The CDR3 is CASSIGTLAGYNEQFF. In nucleotides, the CDR3 is TGTGCCAGTAGTATAGGGACACTCGCGGGGTACAATGAGCAGTTCTTC.

In this sample, this clone turned up a few times. The chain links TRBV14 to TRBJ2-3; D is unresolved. Trimming left V 1 base short and J 2 bases short, with 7 bases between. The V gene's germline CDR1 is SGHDN and CDR2 FVKESK. This CDR3 comprises 14 residues. CDR3 coding DNA: TGTGCCAGCAGCCAAGCTCGGCACACAGATACGCAGTATTTT. This gives the protein CASSQARHTDTQYF.

The V gene is TRBV2, the J gene TRBJ2-7; 11 bases are a match to TRBD1. This CDR3 is built from 15 residues. CDR1 and CDR2 from the germline V gene are SNHLY and FYNNEI. The junction had 12 bases not matched to a gene; V was cut back by 11 bases and J by 3 bases. The DNA for the CDR3 is TGTGCCGCTAAAGGACCCGGGACAGGGGGCTACGAGCAGTACTTC. Translation: CAAKGPGTGGYEQYF.

This clone has just one count. The genes are TRBV28 and TRBJ2-7; 12 positions match TRBD2. This CDR3 has 16 amino acids. Trimming at V came to 2 bases and at J to 2 bases, leaving 4 bases not matched to a gene. Germline V gives CDR1 MDHEN, CDR2 SYDVKM. This CDR3 reads CASSLIGLAGTYEQYF. As DNA, the CDR3 is TGTGCCAGCAGTTTAATTGGACTAGCGGGGACCTACGAGCAGTACTTC.

The chain uses TRBV6-5 and TRBJ2-7; 7 nucleotides align to TRBD1. This CDR3 has 15 residues. V was clipped by 0 bases and J by 2 bases; unmatched bases: 4. The germline gives CDR1 MNHEY, CDR2 SVGAGI. The CDR3 is CASSYSTGYTYEQYF. The CDR3 DNA reads as TGTGCCAGCAGTTACTCGACAGGGTACACCTACGAGCAGTACTTC.

DNA for the CDR3: TGCGCCAGCAGCTTAGCCGGGACAGCCCTTTATGGCTACACCTTC. Translation: CASSLAGTALYGYTF. The chain uses TRBV5-1 and TRBJ1-2; 7 positions agree with TRBD1. Germline lookup yields CDR1 SGHRS and CDR2 YFSETQ. V trimming: 2 bases; J trimming: 5 bases; junction bases outside the gene matches: 9. CDR3 length equals 15 residues.

The rearrangement joins TRBV5-1 to TRBJ2-1; 7 bases line up with TRBD1. This CDR3 is 10 amino acids long. J gave up 10 bases and V 5 bases, and 0 bases lay outside the gene matches. Germline V gene sequence: CDR1 SGHRS, CDR2 YFSETQ. The CDR3 DNA reads as TGCGCCAGCAGGGGACAGGAGCAGTTCTTC. This encodes CASRGQEQFF.

The chain couples TRBV5-6 to TRBJ1-2; D gene unclear. Germline CDR1 and CDR2: SGHDT and YYEEEE. With 2 bases removed from V and 8 bases from J, the gap between germline ends came to 19 bases. There are 15 residues in the CDR3. The CDR3 loop is CASSLPSDPAWGYTF. DNA of the CDR3: TGTGCCAGCAGCTTACCATCCGATCCCGCTTGGGGCTACACCTTC. The variable domain in full, with the rest retrieved from reference TRBV5-6 and TRBJ1-2, is DAGVTQSPTHLIKTRGQQVTLRCSPKSGHDTVSWYQQALGQGPQFIFQYYEEEERQRGNFPDRFSGHQFPNYSSELNVNALLLGDSALYLCASSLPSDPAWGYTFGSGTRLTVV.

The chain is built from TRBV13 and TRBJ1-2; 8 bases map to TRBD1. The ends lost 2 bases at V and 7 bases at J; junction bases unmatched: 6. Germline loops: CDR1 PRHDT, CDR2 FYEKMQ (reference sequence). This CDR3 has 14 residues. This chain's CDR3 is CASSLSGQDRGYTF. The DNA of the CDR3 is TGTGCCAGCAGCTTATCGGGACAGGACCGTGGCTACACCTTC. The complete variable domain, with remaining parts taken from reference TRBV13 and TRBJ1-2, reads AAGVIQSPRHLIKEKRETATLKCYPIPRHDTVYWYQQGPGQDPQFLISFYEKMQSDKGSIPDRFSAQQFSDYHSELNMSSLELGDSALYFCASSLSGQDRGYTFGSGTRLTVV.

This clone was observed a few times. The chain joins TRBV4-1 to TRBJ2-1, with D possibly being TRBD1 (6 bases). This CDR3 region has 12 residues. CDR1 is MGHRA, CDR2 YSYEKL, per germline. The V and J ends lost 6 bases and 8 bases respectively, with 11 bases between them. CDR3: CASSTGPDEQFF. The DNA of the CDR3 is TGCGCCAGCAGTACAGGGCCGGATGAGCAGTTCTTC.

The V call is TRBV2, the J call TRBJ2-6; D may match TRBD1 or TRBD2 (5 bases each). V was pared by 1 base and J by 5 bases, with 9 bases between. Germline V CDR1 and CDR2: SNHLY, FYNNEI. The CDR3 has 15 amino acids. CDR3 protein: CASSEERGWANVLTF. The CDR3 DNA follows: TGTGCCAGCAGTGAAGAGAGGGGCTGGGCCAACGTCCTGACTTTC.

On this clone: Other DNA sequences from this sample encode an identical CDR3 as well. The chain carries TRBV9 and TRBJ2-1, with 8 bases matching TRBD2. Germline CDR1 and CDR2: SGDLS and YYNGEE. Unmatched junction bases numbered 2, after V lost 0 bases and J lost 3 bases. The CDR3 has 15 residues. The DNA for the CDR3 is TGTGCCAGCAGCGTAGGGGCGGGGGGCTACAATGAGCAGTTCTTC. Translating it yields CASSVGAGGYNEQFF.

This clone was detected a few times. V gene TRBV7-9 combines with J gene TRBJ1-2; TRBD1 agrees at 7 bases. With V trimmed by 6 bases and J by 8 bases, 3 bases remained unmatched. This CDR3 is 11 amino acids long. Germline loops: CDR1 SEHNR, CDR2 FQNEAQ (reference sequence). DNA of the CDR3: TGTGCCAGCAGGGGAGGGGGCGGCTACACCTTC. Translating gives CASRGGGGYTF.